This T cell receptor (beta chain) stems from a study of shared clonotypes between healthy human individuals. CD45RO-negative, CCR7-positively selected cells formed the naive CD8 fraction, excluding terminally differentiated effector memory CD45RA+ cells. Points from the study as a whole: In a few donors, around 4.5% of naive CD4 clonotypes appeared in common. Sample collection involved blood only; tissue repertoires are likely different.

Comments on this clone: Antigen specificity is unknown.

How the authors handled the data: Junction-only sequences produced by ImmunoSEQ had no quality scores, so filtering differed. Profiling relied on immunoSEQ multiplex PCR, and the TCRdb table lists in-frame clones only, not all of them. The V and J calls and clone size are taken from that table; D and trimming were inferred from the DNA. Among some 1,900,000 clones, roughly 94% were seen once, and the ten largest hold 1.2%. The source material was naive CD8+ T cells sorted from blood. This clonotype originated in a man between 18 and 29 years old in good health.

In DNA, the CDR3 is TGTGCCATCAGTGAGTCGTTGGGGGCGGCCCCCGCGAATTCACCCCTCCACTTT. Encoded protein: CAISESLGAAPANSPLHF. The genes are TRBV10-3 and TRBJ1-6; D is possibly TRBD1 (6 bases). The length of the CDR3 is 18 residues. Germline V gene lookup returns CDR1 ENHRY and CDR2 SYGVKD. The germline V and J ends were trimmed by 0 bases and 7 bases, with 19 bases remaining between them.